The T cell receptor (beta chain) under discussion was sequenced for a study of shared T cell receptors in the human thymus. The CDR3 is 14 amino acids. The ends lost 0 bases at V and 8 bases at J; junction bases unmatched: 1. Germline assignment: CDR1 MNHEY and CDR2 SVGAGI. Data came from immunoSEQ multiplex PCR; TCRdb stores just in-frame clones and leaves some out. The sample holds some 640,000 clones, more than 75% seen once. Separately, the same data were catalogued under a study of human thymus T cells. That report notes: The donor group consisted of healthy Finnish infants who were having corrective surgery for congenital heart defects. Thymus tissue for the work was resected from patients undergoing corrective heart surgery. Gene usage for V and J segments appeared biased in thymic and blood repertoires.

The sample was thymocytes. This clonotype originated in a boy in the first two years of life with a congenital heart defect. The chain carries TRBV6-5 and TRBJ1-2; 12 bases map to TRBD1. CDR3 in amino acids: CASSYSGTGGGYTF. The CDR3 DNA follows: TGTGCCAGCAGTTACTCAGGGACAGGGGGCGGCTACACCTTC.